This T cell receptor beta chain was sequenced in a study of STAT5B mutations in CD4+ large granular lymphocyte leukemia. The repertoire was sequenced with immunoSEQ multiplex PCR; TCRdb's copy has only in-frame clones and lacks some. The sample holds tens of thousands of clones, roughly 70% seen once. CDR1 is MNHEY, CDR2 SVGAGI, per germline. The CDR3 spans 14 residues. The V end was cut by 6 bases, the J end by 8 bases, with 19 bases between. A single count supports this clone. No antigen is known for it. Healthy controls were blood donor buffy coats. Study-level results: CD4-sorted patient repertoires seemed more clonal than healthy CD4+ repertoires. TRBV06-family usage was enriched in top patient clones (8/27) versus controls (2/35). No patients shared main leukemic clonotypes, though roughly 25% appeared at low frequency elsewhere.

This TCR was sampled from a human donor in good health. This rearrangement joins TRBV6-5 to TRBJ1-2, with D possibly TRBD1 on 6 matching bases. Sample: CD4+ T cells from blood buffy coats. The CDR3 nucleotides are TGTGCCAGCAGCCCACGGCGGGGGCGCGGAGGCTACACCTTC. Amino acid sequence: CASSPRRGRGGYTF.